The 6 T cell receptor beta chains in this list originate from one sample, sequenced in a study of vaccination and CD4 T cells after COVID-19. Treatment: approximately 10-day PBMC culture with coronavirus spike peptide pools or control peptides (ViraFEST assay). Their target antigens are unknown. Oncomine TCR Beta short-read sequencing was applied to DNA from cultured CD4+ T cells. TCRdb fed the PCR reads into MiXCR, producing one record per CDR3 protein. This table holds 4,200 or so distinct CDR3 sequences, 37% found once. The sample in question was CD4+ T cells from blood, cultured in vitro, obtained after SARS-CoV-2 vaccination. The receptors originated from a human donor who had recovered from COVID-19.

By proportion, this clonotype is medium-sized. CDR3 region: CASSYEVRTSYEQYF. CDR3 bases: TGTGCCAGCAGCTATGAAGTGAGGACAAGCTACGAGCAGTACTTC. The rearrangement uses TRBV7-2 and TRBJ2-7; TRBD1 might be the D (5 bases). The V gene lost 4 bases and the J gene lost 3 bases, with 16 bases spanning the gap. Germline V gene data show CDR1 as SGHTA and CDR2 as FQGNSA. The CDR3 spans 15 residues.

The chain joins TRBV2 to TRBJ1-2; D is undetermined. There are 12 residues in the CDR3. CDR1 and CDR2 (germline): SNHLY, FYNNEI. Deletions cut 6 bases from V and 8 bases from J, with 13 bases between. CDR3 region: CASRQSGVGYTF. In nucleotides, the CDR3 is TGTGCCAGCAGACAATCGGGAGTCGGCTACACCTTC. Full variable domain (missing parts from reference TRBV2 and TRBJ1-2): EPEVTQTPSHQVTQMGQEVILRCVPISNHLYFYWYRQILGQKVEFLVSFYNNEISEKSEIFDDQFSVERPDGSNFTLKIRSTKLEDSAMYFCASRQSGVGYTFGSGTRLTVV.

This clonotype was seen a handful of times. V and J are TRBV20-1 and TRBJ2-1; D perhaps matches TRBD1 (6 bases). V was cut by 5 bases and J by 8 bases, with 13 bases left in between. CDR1 and CDR2 (germline): DFQATT, SNEGSKA (reference sequence). CDR3 length equals 12 residues. The CDR3 DNA is TGCAGTGCTCCAGACAGGTCCGATGAGCAGTTCTTC. Translation: CSAPDRSDEQFF.

J is TRBJ2-7 and V is TRBV6-1, with a tentative D call TRBD2 (5 bases). V lost 5 bases to trimming and J lost 3 bases, with 17 bases between them. The germline V gene encodes CDR1 MNHNS and CDR2 SASEGT. This CDR3 region has 15 residues. CDR3 DNA: TGTGCCAGCAGTCCAAAACTAGGGTGGGACTACGAGCAGTACTTC. It codes for CASSPKLGWDYEQYF.

The CDR3 is CASSRQGDQYEQYF. CDR3 bases: TGTGCCAGCTCACGACAGGGGGATCAGTACGAGCAGTACTTC. The chain employs TRBV18 and TRBJ2-7; 9 positions agree with TRBD1. The V gene end was trimmed by 4 bases and the J gene end by 4 bases; junction bases not matched to a gene: 5. Looked up from germline, CDR1 is KGHSH and CDR2 is LQKENI. CDR3 length: 14 amino acids.

This clonotype has just a few counts. The V call is TRBV7-8, the J call TRBJ1-1; maybe TRBD1 (6 bases). Germline V gene lookup returns CDR1 SGHVS and CDR2 FQNEAQ. V lost 1 base and J 3 bases, leaving 12 bases between the germline ends. This CDR3 contains 15 residues. The CDR3 bases are TGTGCCAGCAGCTTAGACAGGGTGAGGGACACTGAAGCTTTCTTT. This codes for CASSLDRVRDTEAFF.